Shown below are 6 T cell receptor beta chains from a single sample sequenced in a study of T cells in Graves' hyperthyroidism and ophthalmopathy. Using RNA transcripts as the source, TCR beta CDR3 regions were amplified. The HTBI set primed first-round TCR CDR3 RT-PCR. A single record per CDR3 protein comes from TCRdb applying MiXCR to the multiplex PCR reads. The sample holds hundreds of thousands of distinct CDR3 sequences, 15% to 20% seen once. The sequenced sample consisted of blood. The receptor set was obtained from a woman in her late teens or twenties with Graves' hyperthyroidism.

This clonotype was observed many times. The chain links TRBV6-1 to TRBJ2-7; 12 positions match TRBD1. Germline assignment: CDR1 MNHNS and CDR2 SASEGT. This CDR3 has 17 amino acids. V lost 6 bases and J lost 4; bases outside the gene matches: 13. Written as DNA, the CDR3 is TGTGCCAGCAGACAAACGCCGCCGGGACAGGGGGCATACGAGCAGTACTTC. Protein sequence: CASRQTPPGQGAYEQYF.

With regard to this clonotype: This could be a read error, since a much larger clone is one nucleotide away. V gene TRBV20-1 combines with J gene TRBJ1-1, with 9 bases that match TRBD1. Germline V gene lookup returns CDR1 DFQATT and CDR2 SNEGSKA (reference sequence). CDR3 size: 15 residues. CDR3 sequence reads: CSARSTGGRDTEACF. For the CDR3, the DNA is TGCAGTGCTAGGAGTACAGGGGGCAGGGACACTGAAGCTTGCTTT.

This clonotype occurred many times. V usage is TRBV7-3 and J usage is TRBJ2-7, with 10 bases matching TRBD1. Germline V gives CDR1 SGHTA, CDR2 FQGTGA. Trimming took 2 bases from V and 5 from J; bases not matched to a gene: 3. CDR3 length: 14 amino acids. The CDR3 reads CASSLGTGVHEQYF. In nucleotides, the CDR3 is TGTGCCAGCAGCTTAGGGACAGGGGTCCACGAGCAGTACTTC.

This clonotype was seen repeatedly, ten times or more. In nucleotides, the CDR3 is TGCGCCAGCAGCTTGGTTTCGAGGAACACTGAAGCTTTCTTT. As protein: CASSLVSRNTEAFF. This rearrangement joins TRBV5-1 to TRBJ1-1; no definite D call. CDR1 SGHRS and CDR2 YFSETQ come from the germline V gene. Trimming cost V 0 bases and J 1 base, with 7 bases left between them. The CDR3 loop spans 14 amino acids.

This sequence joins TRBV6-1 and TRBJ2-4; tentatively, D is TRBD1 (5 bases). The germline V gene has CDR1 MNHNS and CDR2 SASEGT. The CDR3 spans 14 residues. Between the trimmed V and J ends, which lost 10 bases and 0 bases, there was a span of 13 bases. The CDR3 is CAILFRAAKNIQYF. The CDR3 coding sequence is TGTGCCATCCTCTTCAGGGCAGCCAAAAACATTCAGTACTTC.

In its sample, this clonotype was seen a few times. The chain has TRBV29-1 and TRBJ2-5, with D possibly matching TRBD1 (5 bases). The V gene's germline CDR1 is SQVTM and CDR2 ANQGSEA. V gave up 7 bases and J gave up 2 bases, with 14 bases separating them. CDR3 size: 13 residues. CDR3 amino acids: CSGAQGGQETQYF. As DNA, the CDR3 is TGCAGCGGGGCCCAGGGCGGACAAGAGACCCAGTACTTC.